The present TCR beta chain was sequenced within a study of blood T cell repertoires in COVID-19. In the study overall: Samples representing acute and convalescent COVID-19 were sourced from the United States, Italy and Spain. The analysed material was cDNA or gDNA that came from T cells, B-cell-depleted T cells, or PBMCs.

Authors' data handling: Researchers report that nucleated cell counts were estimated from reference gene primer amplification. The protocol was immunoSEQ multiplex PCR, while the TCRdb copy is restricted to in-frame clones and leaves out a portion. That table is the source of V, J and clone size, and D and trimming were worked out from the DNA. The data contain about 370,000 clones, roughly nine tenths of them singletons. Participant ages covered 18 to 89 years across about 22 US areas. Sequencing was carried out using PBMCs or T cells enriched from blood (not recorded which). The TCR comes from a man between 18 and 29 years old who had recovered from COVID-19.

The CDR3 DNA reads as TGTGCCAGCAGCTTGGAACCGGGGGCTGAAGCTTTCTTT. It is translated as CASSLEPGAEAFF. V gene TRBV7-9 combines with J gene TRBJ1-1; D may be TRBD1 (5 bases). Trimming removed 3 bases from V and 6 bases from J, with 11 bases in between. Germline V CDR1 and CDR2: SEHNR, FQNEAQ (reference sequence). The CDR3 runs to 13 residues. Variable domain in full (rest from reference TRBV7-9 and TRBJ1-1): DTGVSQNPRHKITKRGQNVTFRCDPISEHNRLYWYRQTLGQGPEFLTYFQNEAQLEKSRLLSDRFSAERPKGSFSTLEIQRTEQGDSAMYLCASSLEPGAEAFFGQGTRLTVV.